This is a list of T cell receptor beta chains from one sample in a study of control samples from healthy donors and cancer patients. Profiling relied on immunoSEQ multiplex PCR, and the TCRdb table lists in-frame clones only, not all of them. The table has 100,000 to 150,000 clones, around 90% seen once. What was sequenced was blood. The receptor source for this set is a man aged 35 to 55 in good health. The CDR3 runs from the conserved cysteine through the conserved F or W. D genes are given only for firm matches. Size is stated for part of the rows, as once, few or many counts, or as a class when the clone is expanded.

size: NA; D: NA; V: TRBV6-5; J: TRBJ2-7; CDR3: CATRSGVYEQYF; DNA: TGTGCCACCCGATCGGGAGTTTACGAGCAGTACTTC
size: NA; D: NA; V: TRBV12-3/TRBV12-4; J: TRBJ2-7; CDR3: CASSLGRARSLYF; DNA: TGTGCCAGCAGTTTAGGACGGGCTCGAAGCTTGTACTTC
size: NA; D: TRBD1; V: TRBV10-3; J: TRBJ1-4; CDR3: CAISVQGAANEKLFF; DNA: TGTGCCATCAGTGTACAGGGGGCGGCTAATGAAAAACTGTTTTTT
size: NA; D: TRBD2; V: TRBV10-3; J: TRBJ2-2; CDR3: CAIAGTTTGELFF; DNA: TGTGCCATCGCCGGGACTACCACCGGGGAGCTGTTTTTT
size: NA; D: NA; V: TRBV9; J: TRBJ1-2; CDR3: CASSKQGGDYGYTF; DNA: TGTGCCAGCAGCAAACAGGGAGGGGACTATGGCTACACCTTC
size: NA; D: NA; V: TRBV11-2; J: TRBJ1-5; CDR3: CASSLDVEVFSNQPQHF; DNA: TGTGCCAGCAGCTTAGATGTCGAGGTTTTTAGCAATCAGCCCCAGCATTTT
size: NA; D: NA; V: TRBV10-2; J: TRBJ1-2; CDR3: CASSDTGRYYGYTF; DNA: TGCGCCAGCAGTGATACAGGGCGGTACTATGGCTACACCTTC
size: NA; D: TRBD1; V: TRBV7-7; J: TRBJ1-3; CDR3: CASSLRQGANTIYF; DNA: TGTGCTAGCAGCCTAAGACAGGGGGCTAACACCATATATTTT
size: NA; D: TRBD1; V: TRBV6-6; J: TRBJ1-1; CDR3: CASSYPGQRNTEAFF; DNA: TGTGCCAGCAGTTATCCGGGACAGAGGAACACTGAAGCTTTCTTT
size: NA; D: NA; V: TRBV7-2; J: TRBJ1-5; CDR3: CASTQGYQPQHF; DNA: TGTGCCAGCACCCAAGGGTATCAGCCCCAGCATTTT
size: NA; D: NA; V: TRBV11-3; J: TRBJ2-1; CDR3: CASGPRGNNEQFF; DNA: TGTGCCAGCGGCCCTAGGGGGAACAATGAGCAGTTCTTC
size: NA; D: NA; V: TRBV27; J: TRBJ1-5; CDR3: CASSPRAGQPQHF; DNA: TGTGCCAGCAGCCCCCGGGCGGGACAGCCCCAGCATTTT
size: NA; D: TRBD1; V: TRBV7-7; J: TRBJ2-2; CDR3: CASSSGTGTGELFF; DNA: TGTGCTAGCAGCTCCGGGACAGGCACCGGGGAGCTGTTTTTT
size: NA; D: NA; V: TRBV6-5; J: TRBJ1-3; CDR3: CASSYSVSTGGTIYF; DNA: TGTGCCAGCAGTTACTCTGTATCAACCGGGGGCACCATATATTTT
size: NA; D: NA; V: TRBV3-1/TRBV3-2; J: TRBJ1-6; CDR3: CASSLQHGISPLHF; DNA: TGTGCCAGCAGCCTACAACATGGTATTTCACCCCTCCACTTT
size: NA; D: NA; V: TRBV5-1; J: TRBJ1-2; CDR3: CASSPVQGLNGYTF; DNA: TGCGCCAGCAGCCCGGTACAGGGATTAAACGGCTACACCTTC
size: NA; D: NA; V: TRBV3-1/TRBV3-2; J: TRBJ2-1; CDR3: CASSPRYNEQFF; DNA: TGTGCCAGCAGCCCCCGCTACAATGAGCAGTTCTTC
size: once; D: NA; V: TRBV12-3/TRBV12-4; J: TRBJ1-1; CDR3: CASSLRQTEAFF; DNA: TGTGCCAGCAGCCTTAGACAAACTGAAGCTTTCTTT
size: NA; D: NA; V: TRBV4-1; J: TRBJ2-3; CDR3: CASSQDLWGTQYF; DNA: TGCGCCAGCAGCCAAGATCTGTGGGGTACGCAGTATTTT
size: NA; D: NA; V: TRBV5-1; J: TRBJ2-7; CDR3: CASSLTGFDEQYF; DNA: TGCGCCAGCAGCCTTACAGGGTTCGACGAGCAGTACTTC
size: NA; D: NA; V: TRBV29-1; J: TRBJ1-3; CDR3: CSVGDNSGNTIYF; DNA: TGCAGCGTCGGGGACAACTCTGGAAACACCATATATTTT
size: NA; D: NA; V: TRBV5-1; J: TRBJ1-4; CDR3: CASRDYDNEKLFF; DNA: TGCGCCAGCCGGGACTACGATAATGAAAAACTGTTTTTT
size: NA; D: NA; V: TRBV5-4; J: TRBJ1-2; CDR3: CASNVFGGDDNGYTF; DNA: TGTGCCAGCAATGTCTTCGGAGGGGACGACAATGGCTACACCTTC
size: NA; D: NA; V: TRBV5-6; J: TRBJ1-1; CDR3: CASSLGQVKAFEAFF; DNA: TGTGCCAGCAGCTTGGGGCAGGTGAAAGCCTTTGAAGCTTTCTTT
size: few; D: NA; V: TRBV7-3; J: TRBJ1-1; CDR3: CASSFTENTEAFF; DNA: TGTGCCAGCAGTTTTACGGAGAACACTGAAGCTTTCTTT
size: NA; D: NA; V: TRBV19; J: TRBJ1-2; CDR3: CASSPQRGGYGYTF; DNA: TGTGCCAGTAGTCCCCAGAGGGGGGGCTATGGCTACACCTTC
size: NA; D: TRBD1; V: TRBV29-1; J: TRBJ2-7; CDR3: CSGGQGRYEQYF; DNA: TGCAGCGGGGGACAGGGGAGGTACGAGCAGTACTTC
size: NA; D: TRBD1; V: TRBV19; J: TRBJ1-5; CDR3: CASSTAGTGAQPQHF; DNA: TGTGCCAGTAGTACGGCCGGGACAGGGGCTCAGCCCCAGCATTTT
size: few; D: NA; V: TRBV19; J: TRBJ1-5; CDR3: CASSISAGGPQHF; DNA: TGTGCCAGTAGTATCAGTGCCGGGGGGCCCCAGCATTTT
size: NA; D: TRBD1; V: TRBV7-3; J: TRBJ1-1; CDR3: CASSPSRGWVAFF; DNA: TGTGCCAGCAGCCCATCCAGGGGGTGGGTGGCTTTCTTT
size: once; D: NA; V: TRBV6-5; J: TRBJ2-2; CDR3: CASSYGSSSRELFF; DNA: TGTGCCAGCAGTTACGGCTCTAGCTCCCGGGAGCTGTTTTTT
size: NA; D: NA; V: TRBV13; J: TRBJ1-6; CDR3: CASSSNSYNSPLHF; DNA: TGTGCCAGCAGCTCGAACAGCTACAATTCACCCCTCCACTTT
size: NA; D: NA; V: TRBV30; J: TRBJ2-6; CDR3: CAWSGTSGANVLTF; DNA: TGTGCCTGGTCGGGGACGTCCGGGGCCAACGTCCTGACTTTC
size: NA; D: NA; V: TRBV5-3; J: TRBJ1-6; CDR3: CARSPHSQGPNSPLHF; DNA: TGTGCCAGAAGCCCCCATTCGCAGGGGCCTAATTCACCCCTCCACTTT
size: few; D: TRBD1; V: TRBV19; J: TRBJ2-7; CDR3: CASSMGPIGTGSYEQYF; DNA: TGTGCCAGTAGTATGGGCCCGATCGGGACAGGTTCCTACGAGCAGTACTTC
size: once; D: TRBD1; V: TRBV10-3; J: TRBJ1-5; CDR3: CAISPGTGAHQPQHF; DNA: TGTGCCATCAGTCCCGGGACAGGGGCCCATCAGCCCCAGCATTTT
size: NA; D: TRBD2; V: TRBV5-1; J: TRBJ2-1; CDR3: CASSSARDSGGADEQFF; DNA: TGCGCCAGCAGCTCGGCTAGGGATAGCGGGGGGGCCGATGAGCAGTTCTTC
size: NA; D: NA; V: TRBV6-6; J: TRBJ1-1; CDR3: CASRSQGLNTEAFF; DNA: TGTGCCAGCAGGTCCCAGGGGCTGAACACTGAAGCTTTCTTT
size: NA; D: NA; V: TRBV5-5; J: TRBJ2-7; CDR3: CASSLAYEQYF; DNA: TGTGCCAGCAGCTTGGCCTACGAGCAGTACTTC
size: NA; D: NA; V: TRBV21-1; J: TRBJ2-3; CDR3: CASSKLGRDAPDTQYF; DNA: TGTGCCAGCAGCAAACTTGGCAGGGACGCACCAGATACGCAGTATTTT
size: NA; D: NA; V: TRBV3-1/TRBV3-2; J: TRBJ2-1; CDR3: CASSPSTDYEQFF; DNA: TGTGCCAGCAGCCCCTCTACAGACTATGAGCAGTTCTTC
size: NA; D: TRBD1; V: TRBV7-8; J: TRBJ2-4; CDR3: CASSFGDRDSRQYF; DNA: TGTGCCAGCAGCTTCGGGGACAGGGATAGTAGGCAGTACTTC
size: NA; D: NA; V: TRBV12-3/TRBV12-4; J: TRBJ1-1; CDR3: CARIPYEAFF; DNA: TGTGCCAGGATCCCCTATGAAGCTTTCTTT
size: NA; D: TRBD1; V: TRBV11-2; J: TRBJ2-1; CDR3: CASSLRTGSGEQFF; DNA: TGTGCCAGCAGCTTGAGGACAGGGTCGGGTGAGCAGTTCTTC
size: NA; D: TRBD1; V: TRBV7-6; J: TRBJ1-2; CDR3: CASSPDLTGFGYGYTF; DNA: TGTGCCAGCAGCCCAGACTTGACAGGGTTTGGCTATGGCTACACCTTC
size: NA; D: NA; V: TRBV6-5; J: TRBJ2-3; CDR3: CASSYEDTQYF; DNA: TGTGCCAGCAGTTATGAAGATACGCAGTATTTT
size: NA; D: TRBD1; V: TRBV6-2/TRBV6-3; J: TRBJ2-4; CDR3: CASSYKGGVDIQYF; DNA: TGTGCCAGCAGTTACAAAGGGGGCGTAGACATTCAGTACTTC
size: NA; D: TRBD1; V: TRBV7-6; J: TRBJ2-7; CDR3: CASSPWTGLHEQYF; DNA: TGTGCCAGCAGCCCCTGGACAGGGTTGCACGAGCAGTACTTC
size: few; D: NA; V: TRBV7-9; J: TRBJ1-3; CDR3: CASSLSSGNTIYF; DNA: TGTGCCAGCAGCTTATCGTCTGGAAACACCATATATTTT
size: NA; D: TRBD2; V: TRBV5-1; J: TRBJ2-7; CDR3: CASSLNPSGTYEQYF; DNA: TGCGCCAGCAGCTTGAATCCTAGCGGGACCTACGAGCAGTACTTC
size: NA; D: TRBD2; V: TRBV20-1; J: TRBJ2-7; CDR3: CSASGIAGSYEQYF; DNA: TGCAGTGCTAGTGGTATAGCGGGGTCCTACGAGCAGTACTTC
size: NA; D: NA; V: TRBV3-1/TRBV3-2; J: TRBJ2-4; CDR3: CASSQRHLAKNIQYF; DNA: TGTGCCAGCAGCCAGCGACACCTAGCCAAAAACATTCAGTACTTC
size: once; D: NA; V: TRBV9; J: TRBJ2-2; CDR3: CASSVFSDTGELFF; DNA: TGTGCCAGCAGCGTATTTTCCGACACCGGGGAGCTGTTTTTT
size: NA; D: NA; V: TRBV7-9; J: TRBJ1-6; CDR3: CASSYPRASYNSPLHF; DNA: TGTGCCAGCAGTTACCCGAGAGCCTCCTATAATTCACCCCTCCACTTT
size: NA; D: TRBD2; V: TRBV13; J: TRBJ2-2; CDR3: CASSFGGGLNTGELFF; DNA: TGTGCCAGCAGCTTCGGCGGGGGGCTGAACACCGGGGAGCTGTTTTTT
size: NA; D: TRBD1; V: TRBV29-1; J: TRBJ1-5; CDR3: CSAESGTGNGPQHF; DNA: TGCAGCGCCGAATCCGGGACAGGGAATGGGCCCCAGCATTTT
size: NA; D: NA; V: TRBV2; J: TRBJ2-1; CDR3: CASSEQSSTLSYNEQFF; DNA: TGTGCCAGCAGCGAGCAATCCAGTACCCTCTCCTACAATGAGCAGTTCTTC
size: once; D: TRBD2; V: TRBV5-1; J: TRBJ2-3; CDR3: CASSLGSGENTQYF; DNA: TGCGCCAGCAGCTTGGGTAGCGGGGAAAATACGCAGTATTTT